A selection of T cell receptor beta chains follows, all from one sample in a study of tumor-infiltrating lymphocytes in primary liver carcinoma. TCRdb used MiXCR to reprocess the multiplex PCR reads, holding one entry per CDR3 protein. This repertoire shows approximately 88,000 distinct CDR3 sequences, 68% found once; its top ten account for around 26%. The sample taken for sequencing was tumor-adjacent normal liver tissue. The receptors stem from a man aged 35 to 55 with primary liver carcinoma and hepatitis B virus infection. Both conserved end residues are part of each CDR3. Each record gives: D gene, J gene, V gene, clone size, CDR3 protein, CDR3 DNA. The D gene is left open where the match is weak. Some rows mark clone size as missing; the rest say once, few, many or name a class of expanded clone.

-	TRBJ2-1	TRBV29-1	-	CIVEGTNYYEQFF	TGCATCGTTGAAGGGACCAATTACTATGAGCAGTTCTTT
TRBD1	TRBJ2-7	TRBV24-1	-	CATSVPTNRGIDEQYF	TGTGCCACCAGTGTACCTACCAACAGGGGTATCGACGAGCAGTACTTC
-	TRBJ1-6	TRBV7-8	-	CTSSSGSADSPLHF	TGTACTAGCAGCTCAGGCTCCGCCGATTCACCCCTCCACTTT
TRBD1	TRBJ2-7	TRBV2	-	CARSQGELDYEQYF	TGTGCCAGGAGTCAGGGGGAGCTCGACTACGAGCAGTACTTC
-	TRBJ2-7	TRBV28	-	CASSSLTGVQYF	TGTGCCAGCAGTTCCCTGACGGGAGTACAGTACTTC
-	TRBJ2-7	TRBV14	-	CAGSSGPLREQYF	TGCGCCGGCAGCTCGGGACCCCTGAGGGAGCAGTACTTC
TRBD1	TRBJ2-3	TRBV11-3	many	CASSGGGQGEADTQYF	TGTGCCAGCAGCGGCGGAGGACAGGGGGAGGCAGATACGCAGTATTTT
-	TRBJ2-6	TRBV7-9	-	CASRDSGANVPTF	TGTGCCAGCAGGGACTCTGGGGCCAACGTCCCGACGTTC
TRBD2	TRBJ2-3	TRBV10-2	once	CANRLAGGTDTQYF	TGCGCCAACAGACTAGCGGGAGGCACAGATACGCAGTATTTT
-	TRBJ1-5	TRBV2	-	CASSEALRVWDNQPQHF	TGTGCCAGCAGTGAAGCGCTTCGGGTGTGGGACAATCAGCCCCAGCATTTT
-	TRBJ1-5	TRBV2	-	CASSERTTTQPRHF	TGTGCCAGCAGTGAAAGGACAACCACTCAGCCCCGGCACTTT
-	TRBJ2-1	TRBV11-2	-	CASSLVAGYNGRFF	TGTGCCAGCAGCTTAGTTGCAGGCTACAATGGGCGGTTCTTC
-	TRBJ2-1	TRBV7-8	once	CTSSLNRFRNEQFF	TGTACCAGCAGCTTAAATAGGTTTCGGAATGAGCAGTTCTTC
TRBD2	TRBJ2-1	TRBV11-2	-	CASSLDRRLAGGASPELFF	TGTGCCAGTAGCTTAGATCGGAGACTAGCGGGAGGGGCTAGCCCCGAGCTGTTCTTC
-	TRBJ2-7	TRBV29-1	-	CNVADVDEQYF	TGCAACGTTGCGGATGTTGACGAGCAGTACTTC
TRBD1	TRBJ2-7	TRBV6-5	many	CASSYSRDSSYEQYF	TGTGCCAGCAGTTACTCCCGGGACAGTTCCTACGAGCAGTACTTC
-	TRBJ2-1	TRBV9	-	CASSVAFGPYNEQFF	TGTGCCAGCAGCGTAGCATTTGGGCCCTACAACGAGCAGTTCTTC
-	TRBJ2-2	TRBV28	-	CASSSSIGDLFF	TGTGCCAGCAGTTCCTCCATTGGGGACCTGTTTTTT
TRBD2	TRBJ2-7	TRBV6-6	-	CVSSYSRLAGPSYEQYF	TGTGTAAGCAGTTACTCCCGACTAGCGGGCCCATCATACGAGCAGTACTTC
-	TRBJ2-4	TRBV11-2	-	CASSGAATVIIRYF	TGTGCCAGCAGCGGGGCAGCGACTGTCATCATTCGGTACTTC
-	TRBJ2-3	TRBV11-2	-	CASSFDQETDTQYF	TGTGCCAGCAGCTTTGACCAGGAGACAGATACGCAGTATTTT
TRBD1	TRBJ1-2	TRBV10-3	many	CAISESDRGREGGYTF	TGTGCCATCAGTGAGTCGGACAGGGGGCGCGAAGGTGGCTACACCTTC
-	TRBJ2-3	TRBV28	-	CASSVLDAGPDTQYF	TGTGCCAGCAGTGTACTAGATGCGGGCCCTGATACGCAGTATTTT
-	TRBJ2-1	TRBV29-1	-	CSVEDTSGALLTYNEQFF	TGCAGCGTTGAAGATACCTCGGGGGCTCTCCTAACCTACAATGAGCAGTTCTTC
-	TRBJ2-3	TRBV10-3	many	CAISESGSTDTQYF	TGTGCCATCAGTGAGAGCGGGAGCACAGATACGCAGTATTTT